The 9 T cell receptor beta chains given below trace back to one sample, sequenced in a study of OX40 agonist ivuxolimab in advanced cancers. Library preparation used the immunoSEQ multiplex PCR assay. TCRdb limited this immuneACCESS table to in-frame rearrangements with V and J called. A share of clones is missing; checked studies link under half to unresolved V genes, and the rest is unexplained. The sample contains about 58,000 clones, 80% to 90% of them found a single time. The ten largest make up about 0.8% of the sample. The sample was CD4+ or CD8+ T cells sorted from blood, taken in a trial of the OX40 agonist ivuxolimab. Receptors were obtained from an adult with an advanced solid tumor such as melanoma, head and neck, liver or kidney cancer.

This clone was detected a few times. J is TRBJ1-3 and V is TRBV7-9; D is unresolved. V lost 5 bases and J lost 0, with 5 bases in between. CDR1 and CDR2 (germline): SEHNR, FQNEAQ (reference sequence). The CDR3 totals 13 residues. The CDR3 coding sequence is TGTGCCAGCAGCCCTGACTCTGGAAACACCATATATTTT. It is translated as CASSPDSGNTIYF. The whole variable domain, remainder taken from reference TRBV7-9 and TRBJ1-3, is DTGVSQNPRHKITKRGQNVTFRCDPISEHNRLYWYRQTLGQGPEFLTYFQNEAQLEKSRLLSDRFSAERPKGSFSTLEIQRTEQGDSAMYLCASSPDSGNTIYFGEGSWLTVV.

V is TRBV29-1 and J is TRBJ2-2, with 14 bases aligning to TRBD2. The V gene end was trimmed by 6 bases and the J gene end by 6 bases; junction bases not matched to a gene: 3. CDR1 is SQVTM, CDR2 ANQGSEA, per germline. The CDR3 spans 14 residues. CDR3 residues: CSVATSGGAGELFF. The CDR3 DNA reads as TGCAGCGTGGCGACTAGCGGGGGGGCCGGGGAGCTGTTTTTT.

The gene calls are TRBV7-3 and TRBJ2-3; D not resolved. The CDR3 sequence is 17 residues long. In germline, CDR1 is SGHTA, CDR2 FQGTGA. The germline V and J ends were trimmed by 5 bases and 1 base, with 19 bases remaining between them. The CDR3 coding sequence is TGTGCCAGCAGCCCAACCCGGACGACTCGGGGCACAGATACGCAGTATTTT. Its protein product is CASSPTRTTRGTDTQYF.

The V and J genes are TRBV7-9 and TRBJ1-4; weak D call: TRBD1 (5 bases). V dropped 5 bases and J dropped 8 bases, with 15 bases sitting between them. The CDR3 is made up of 14 amino acids. The germline V gene encodes CDR1 SEHNR and CDR2 FQNEAQ (reference sequence). The CDR3 here is CASSQEGIWEKLFF. The CDR3 nucleotides read TGTGCCAGCAGCCAAGAGGGGATTTGGGAAAAACTGTTTTTT.

This chain uses TRBV5-1 with TRBJ2-7, with 8 bases lining up with TRBD1. Germline assignment: CDR1 SGHRS and CDR2 YFSETQ. The J segment lost 0 bases and the V segment lost 6 bases, leaving 5 bases of the junction unmatched. The CDR3 is 14 amino acids. The CDR3 reads CASTDRGYSYEQYF. CDR3 coding DNA: TGCGCCAGCACCGACAGGGGTTACTCCTACGAGCAGTACTTC.

The rearrangement links TRBV29-1 to TRBJ1-1; D is possibly TRBD1 (6 bases). This CDR3 spans 13 amino acids. Between the trimmed V and J ends, which lost 6 bases and 0 bases, there was a span of 11 bases. Germline CDR1 is SQVTM and CDR2 is ANQGSEA. This CDR3 reads CSVHRDLNTEAFF. Written as DNA, the CDR3 is TGCAGCGTCCACAGGGACTTGAACACTGAAGCTTTCTTT.

This clone showed up just once. The rearrangement joins TRBV2 to TRBJ2-5; D is perhaps TRBD2 (5 bases). The CDR3 is 13 amino acids. Germline values: CDR1 SNHLY, CDR2 FYNNEI. The V and J ends lost 7 bases and 4 bases respectively, with 13 bases between them. The chain's CDR3 is CASMGVMGETQYF. The DNA of the CDR3 is TGTGCCAGCATGGGAGTCATGGGAGAGACCCAGTACTTC.

The gene calls are TRBV30 and TRBJ2-1; unclear D gene. This CDR3 has 16 residues. The germline V and J ends were trimmed by 3 bases and 2 bases, with 17 bases remaining between them. Germline assignment: CDR1 GTSNPN and CDR2 SVGIG (reference sequence). DNA for the CDR3: TGTGCCTGGAGAGTCGGTGGGAATCGCGCCTACAATGAGCAGTTCTTC. This gives the protein CAWRVGGNRAYNEQFF.

The rearrangement links TRBV18 to TRBJ2-7; 10 bases map to TRBD1. J gave up 2 bases and V 3 bases, and 4 bases lay outside the gene matches. The germline gives CDR1 KGHSH, CDR2 LQKENI. This CDR3 comprises 15 residues. The CDR3 DNA reads as TGTGCCAGCTCACCCGGACAGGGGGAAACCTACGAGCAGTACTTC. As protein: CASSPGQGETYEQYF.